This T cell receptor (beta chain) was identified in a study of T cell responses to AZD1222 COVID-19 vaccine. For the study at large: The analysis combined second doses at about 4 or about 12 weeks.

Using immunoSEQ multiplex PCR, the repertoire was profiled, and TCRdb retains in-frame clones only, with some absent. The repertoire has some 75,000 clones, 70% to 90% of them found once; the top ten carry roughly a tenth. This clone has just one count. Here the sequenced sample was peripheral blood, taken on day 0 of AZD1222 vaccination. This clonotype originated in an adult in good health.

The DNA for the CDR3 is TGTGCCAGCAGCATGCAGGGGCGCTATGGCTACACCTTC. It is translated as CASSMQGRYGYTF. The chain has TRBV6-5 and TRBJ1-2, with D possibly being TRBD1 (6 bases). The CDR3 spans 13 residues. The germline V gene has CDR1 MNHEY and CDR2 SVGAGI. The V end was cut by 6 bases, the J end by 4 bases, with 12 bases between.